The entry that follows covers one TCR beta chain sequence. One junction end does not reproduce the germline sequence, and a read error may be involved. The sample belongs to a study of blood T cell repertoires in COVID-19. The CDR3 consists of 16 residues. CDR1 and CDR2 from the germline V gene are LNHDA and SQIVND (reference sequence). In the authors' workflow: Nucleated cell number was recorded as an estimate derived from reference gene primer amplification. TCRdb's table, derived via immunoSEQ multiplex PCR, lists solely in-frame clones and lacks some. V and J calls and clone size are as listed in that table; D and trimming were resolved from the DNA. The sample yields around 150,000 clones, about 86% seen once.

V usage is TRBV19 and J usage is TRBJ1-1, with TRBD1 as a possible D gene (5 bases). Source material: peripheral blood. This clonotype was sampled from a man aged 55 to 70 with acute or convalescent COVID-19. The CDR3 DNA is TGTGCCAGTAGTCCCAATGGTGGGGGGGAGCGCACTGAGGCTTTCTTT. This gives the protein CASSPNGGGERTEAFF.